This T cell receptor beta chain was captured in a study of Graves' ophthalmopathy and Graves' hyperthyroidism. The study, taken as a whole, reports: Both an approximately 70% sensitivity and a 72.22% specificity characterized the model's predictions of ophthalmopathy progression.

Amplified TCR beta CDR3 regions were obtained using RNA transcripts as template. The first round was an RT-PCR with HTBI primers, and the second round was a multiplex PCR. TCRdb re-derived calls from the multiplex PCR reads in MiXCR, one entry per CDR3 protein. Of a few hundred thousand distinct CDR3 sequences in the sample, about 18% were seen once. This clonotype was detected ten times or more. Its antigen is unidentified. The CDR3 has 16 amino acids. Germline lookup yields CDR1 SGHTA and CDR2 FQGNSA. With 4 bases clipped from V and 1 base from J, the junction kept 8 bases outside the gene matches. It was on clinical symptoms, serum thyroxine, TRAb, thyroid ultrasound and orbital computed tomography that diagnosis relied.

The sample taken for sequencing was peripheral blood. The receptor was isolated from a woman under 30 with Graves' ophthalmopathy. The chain carries TRBV7-2 and TRBJ2-5, with 8 bases lining up with TRBD2. The CDR3 reads CASSSTGGAGQETQYF. CDR3 sequence (DNA): TGTGCCAGCAGCTCAACCGGGGGGGCAGGCCAAGAGACCCAGTACTTC.